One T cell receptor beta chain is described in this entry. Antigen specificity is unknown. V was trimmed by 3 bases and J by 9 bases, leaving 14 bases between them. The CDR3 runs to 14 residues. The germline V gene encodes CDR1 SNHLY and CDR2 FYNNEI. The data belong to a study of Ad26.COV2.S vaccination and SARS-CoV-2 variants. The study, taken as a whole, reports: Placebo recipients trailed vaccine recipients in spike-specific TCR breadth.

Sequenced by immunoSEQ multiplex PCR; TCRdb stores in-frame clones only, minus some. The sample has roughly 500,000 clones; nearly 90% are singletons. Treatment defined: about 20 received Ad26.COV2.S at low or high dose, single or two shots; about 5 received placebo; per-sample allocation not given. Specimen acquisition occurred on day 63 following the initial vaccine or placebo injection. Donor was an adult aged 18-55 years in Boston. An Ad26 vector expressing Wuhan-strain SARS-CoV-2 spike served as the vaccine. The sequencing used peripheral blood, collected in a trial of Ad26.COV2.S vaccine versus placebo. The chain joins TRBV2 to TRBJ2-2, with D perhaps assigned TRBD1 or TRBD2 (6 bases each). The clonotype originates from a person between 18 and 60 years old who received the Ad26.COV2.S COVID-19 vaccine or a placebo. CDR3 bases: TGTGCCAGCAGTGAGAGGGGGGCCTTGAGGGAGCTGTTTTTT. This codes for CASSERGALRELFF. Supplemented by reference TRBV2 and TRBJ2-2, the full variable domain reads EPEVTQTPSHQVTQMGQEVILRCVPISNHLYFYWYRQILGQKVEFLVSFYNNEISEKSEIFDDQFSVERPDGSNFTLKIRSTKLEDSAMYFCASSERGALRELFFGEGSRLTVL.